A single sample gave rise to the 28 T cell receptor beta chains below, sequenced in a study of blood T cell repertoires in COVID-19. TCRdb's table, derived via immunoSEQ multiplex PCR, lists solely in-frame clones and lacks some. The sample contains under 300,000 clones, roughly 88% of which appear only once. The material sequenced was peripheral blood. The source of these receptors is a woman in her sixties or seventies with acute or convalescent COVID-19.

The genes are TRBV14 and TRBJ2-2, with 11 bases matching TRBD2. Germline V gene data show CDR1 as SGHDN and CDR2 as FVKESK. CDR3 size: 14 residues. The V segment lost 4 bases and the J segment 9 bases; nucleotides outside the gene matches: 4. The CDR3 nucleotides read TGTGCCAGCAGCCGGACTAGCGGGTACCGGGAGCTGTTTTTT. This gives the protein CASSRTSGYRELFF.

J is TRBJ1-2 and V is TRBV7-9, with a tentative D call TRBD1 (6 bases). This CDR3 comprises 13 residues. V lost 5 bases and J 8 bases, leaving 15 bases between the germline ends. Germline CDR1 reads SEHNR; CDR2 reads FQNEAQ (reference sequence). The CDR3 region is CASSQPRGSGYTF. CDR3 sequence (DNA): TGTGCCAGCAGCCAACCGAGGGGGAGCGGCTACACCTTC.

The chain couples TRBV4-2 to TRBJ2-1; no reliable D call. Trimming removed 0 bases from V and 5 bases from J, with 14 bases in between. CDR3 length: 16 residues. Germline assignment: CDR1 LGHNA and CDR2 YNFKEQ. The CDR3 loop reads CASSQETVPYNNEQFF. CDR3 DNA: TGTGCCAGCAGCCAAGAGACTGTCCCTTACAACAATGAGCAGTTCTTC.

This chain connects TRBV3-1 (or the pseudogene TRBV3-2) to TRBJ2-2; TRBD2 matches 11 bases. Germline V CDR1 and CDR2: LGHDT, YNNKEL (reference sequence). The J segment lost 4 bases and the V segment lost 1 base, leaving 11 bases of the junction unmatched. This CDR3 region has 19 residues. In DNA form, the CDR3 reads TGTGCCAGCAGCCAAGTCCGAGTTAGCGGGGGGGCTTTCACCGGGGAGCTGTTTTTT. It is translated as CASSQVRVSGGAFTGELFF.

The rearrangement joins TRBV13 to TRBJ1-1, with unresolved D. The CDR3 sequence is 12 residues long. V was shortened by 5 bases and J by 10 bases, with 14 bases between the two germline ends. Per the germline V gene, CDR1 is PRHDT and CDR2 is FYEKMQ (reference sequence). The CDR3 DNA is TGTGCCAGCAGCGCCTCCCTCAGTACAGCTTTCTTT. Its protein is CASSASLSTAFF.

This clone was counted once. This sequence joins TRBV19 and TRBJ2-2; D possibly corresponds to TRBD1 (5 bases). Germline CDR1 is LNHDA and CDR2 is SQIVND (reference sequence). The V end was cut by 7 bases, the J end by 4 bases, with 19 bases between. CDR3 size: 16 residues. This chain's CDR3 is CASTRARGIGTGELFF. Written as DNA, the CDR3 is TGTGCCAGTACCAGAGCTAGGGGAATAGGCACCGGGGAGCTGTTTTTT.

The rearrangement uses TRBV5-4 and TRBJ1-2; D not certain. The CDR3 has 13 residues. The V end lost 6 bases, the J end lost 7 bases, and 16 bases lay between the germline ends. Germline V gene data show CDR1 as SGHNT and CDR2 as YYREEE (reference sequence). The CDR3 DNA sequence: TGTGCCAGCACTAGGCACGGGAACCGTGGCTACACCTTC. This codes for CASTRHGNRGYTF.

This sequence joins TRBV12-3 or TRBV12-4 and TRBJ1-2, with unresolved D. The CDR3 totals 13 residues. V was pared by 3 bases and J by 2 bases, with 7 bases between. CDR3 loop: CASSFRRNYGYTF. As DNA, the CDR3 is TGTGCCAGCAGTTTTCGCAGGAACTATGGCTACACCTTC.

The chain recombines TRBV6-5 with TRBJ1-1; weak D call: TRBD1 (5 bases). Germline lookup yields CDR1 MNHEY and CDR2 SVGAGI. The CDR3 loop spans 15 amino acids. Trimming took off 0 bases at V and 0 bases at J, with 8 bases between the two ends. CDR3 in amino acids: CASSYSGHLNTEAFF. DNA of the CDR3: TGTGCCAGCAGTTACTCAGGACACCTGAACACTGAAGCTTTCTTT.

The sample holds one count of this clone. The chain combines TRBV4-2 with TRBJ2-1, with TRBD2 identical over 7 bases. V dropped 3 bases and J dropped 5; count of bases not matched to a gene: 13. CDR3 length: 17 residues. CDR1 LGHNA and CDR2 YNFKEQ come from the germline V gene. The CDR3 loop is CASSHGYRGVWNNEQFF. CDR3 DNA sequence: TGTGCCAGCAGCCATGGGTACCGGGGGGTTTGGAACAATGAGCAGTTCTTC.

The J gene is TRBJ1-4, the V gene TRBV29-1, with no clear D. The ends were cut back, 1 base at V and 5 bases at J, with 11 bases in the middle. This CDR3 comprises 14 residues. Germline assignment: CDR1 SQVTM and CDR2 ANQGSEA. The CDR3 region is CSVEGNSNNEKLFF. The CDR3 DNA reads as TGCAGCGTTGAAGGAAACAGCAACAATGAAAAACTGTTTTTT.

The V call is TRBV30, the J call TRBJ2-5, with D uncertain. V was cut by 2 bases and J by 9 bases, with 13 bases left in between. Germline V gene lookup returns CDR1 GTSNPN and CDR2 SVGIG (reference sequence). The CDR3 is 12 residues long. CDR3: CAWSPQSSPQYF. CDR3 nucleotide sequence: TGTGCCTGGAGTCCCCAGTCTTCCCCCCAGTACTTC.

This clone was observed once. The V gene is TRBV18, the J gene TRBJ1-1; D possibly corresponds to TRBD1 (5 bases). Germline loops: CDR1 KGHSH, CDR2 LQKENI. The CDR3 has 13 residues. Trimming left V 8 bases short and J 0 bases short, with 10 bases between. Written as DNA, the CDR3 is TGTGCCAGCATCGACAGTATGAACACTGAAGCTTTCTTT. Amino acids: CASIDSMNTEAFF.

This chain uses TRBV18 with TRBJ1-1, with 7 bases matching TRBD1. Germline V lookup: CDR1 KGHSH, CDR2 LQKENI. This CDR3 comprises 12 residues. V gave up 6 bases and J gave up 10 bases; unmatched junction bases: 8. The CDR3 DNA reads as TGTGCCAGCTCGCAACAGGGGCGGGGAGCTTTCTTT. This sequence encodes CASSQQGRGAFF.

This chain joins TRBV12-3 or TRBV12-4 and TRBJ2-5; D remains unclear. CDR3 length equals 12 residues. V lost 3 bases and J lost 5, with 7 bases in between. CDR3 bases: TGTGCCAGCAGTTTCACGAGGGAGACCCAGTACTTC. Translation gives CASSFTRETQYF.

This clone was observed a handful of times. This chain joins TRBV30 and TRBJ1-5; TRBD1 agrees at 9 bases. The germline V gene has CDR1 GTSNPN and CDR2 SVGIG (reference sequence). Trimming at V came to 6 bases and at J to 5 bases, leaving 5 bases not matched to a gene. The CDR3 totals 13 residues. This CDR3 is CACTGGGDQPQHF. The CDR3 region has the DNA TGTGCCTGTACAGGGGGCGGGGATCAGCCCCAGCATTTT. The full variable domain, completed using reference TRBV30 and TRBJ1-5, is SQTIHQWPATLVQPVGSPLSLECTVEGTSNPNLYWYRQAAGRGLQLLFYSVGIGQISSEVPQNLSASRPQDRQFILSSKKLLLSDSGFYLCACTGGGDQPQHFGDGTRLSIL.

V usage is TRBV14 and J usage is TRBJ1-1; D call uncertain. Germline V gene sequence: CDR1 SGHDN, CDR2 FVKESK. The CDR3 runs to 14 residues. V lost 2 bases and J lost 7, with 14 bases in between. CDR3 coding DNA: TGTGCCAGCAGCCAACTAAAGAATTCGGGTGAAGCTTTCTTT. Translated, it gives CASSQLKNSGEAFF.

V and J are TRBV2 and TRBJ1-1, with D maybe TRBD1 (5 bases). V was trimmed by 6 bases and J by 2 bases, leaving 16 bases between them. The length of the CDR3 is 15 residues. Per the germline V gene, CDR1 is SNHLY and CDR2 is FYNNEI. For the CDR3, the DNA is TGTGCCAGCAGCCCACACAGGTTGGAAAACACTGAAGCTTTCTTT. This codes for CASSPHRLENTEAFF.

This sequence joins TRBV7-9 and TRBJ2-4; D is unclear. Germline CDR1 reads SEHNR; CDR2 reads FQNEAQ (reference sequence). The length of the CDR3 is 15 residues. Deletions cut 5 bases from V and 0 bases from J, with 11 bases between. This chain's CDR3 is CASSPRGVAKNIQYF. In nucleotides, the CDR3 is TGTGCCAGCAGCCCTCGCGGAGTAGCCAAAAACATTCAGTACTTC.

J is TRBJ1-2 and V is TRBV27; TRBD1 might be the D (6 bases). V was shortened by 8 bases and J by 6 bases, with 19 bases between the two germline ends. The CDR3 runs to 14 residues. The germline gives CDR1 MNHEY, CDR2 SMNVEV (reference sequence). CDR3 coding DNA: TGTGCCAGCCGGGAGGTAGGGGGGAGGAATGGCTACACCTTC. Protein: CASREVGGRNGYTF.

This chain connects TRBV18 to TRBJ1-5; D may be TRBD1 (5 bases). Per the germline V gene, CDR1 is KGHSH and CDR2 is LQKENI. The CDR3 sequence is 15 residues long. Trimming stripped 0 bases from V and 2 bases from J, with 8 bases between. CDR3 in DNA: TGTGCCAGCTCACCACCGCGGGGGGGCAATCAGCCCCAGCATTTT. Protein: CASSPPRGGNQPQHF.

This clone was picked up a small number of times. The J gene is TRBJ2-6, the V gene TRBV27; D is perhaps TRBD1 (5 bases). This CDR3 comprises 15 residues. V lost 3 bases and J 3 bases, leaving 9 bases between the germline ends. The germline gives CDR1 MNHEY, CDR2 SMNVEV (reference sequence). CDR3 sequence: CASSFQGIGANVLTF. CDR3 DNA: TGTGCCAGCAGTTTCCAGGGAATTGGGGCCAACGTCCTGACTTTC.

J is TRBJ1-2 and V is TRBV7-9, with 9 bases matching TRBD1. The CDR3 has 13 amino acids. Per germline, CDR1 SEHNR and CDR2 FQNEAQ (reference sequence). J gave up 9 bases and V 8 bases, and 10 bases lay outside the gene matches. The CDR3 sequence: CASGPTGGRRYTF. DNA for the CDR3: TGTGCCAGCGGGCCGACAGGGGGTCGGCGCTACACCTTC.

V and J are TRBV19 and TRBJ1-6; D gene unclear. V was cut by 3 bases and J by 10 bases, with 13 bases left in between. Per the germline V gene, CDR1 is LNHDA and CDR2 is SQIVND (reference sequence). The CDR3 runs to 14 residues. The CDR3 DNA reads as TGTGCCAGTAGTATTCGCGGGGTTGGGTCACCCCTCCACTTT. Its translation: CASSIRGVGSPLHF.

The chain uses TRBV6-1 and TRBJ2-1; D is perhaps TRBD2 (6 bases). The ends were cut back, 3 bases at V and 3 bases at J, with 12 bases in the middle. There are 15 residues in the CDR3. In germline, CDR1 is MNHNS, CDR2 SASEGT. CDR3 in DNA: TGTGCCAGCAGTGATTGGAGACTAGTCTACAATGAGCAGTTCTTC. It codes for CASSDWRLVYNEQFF.

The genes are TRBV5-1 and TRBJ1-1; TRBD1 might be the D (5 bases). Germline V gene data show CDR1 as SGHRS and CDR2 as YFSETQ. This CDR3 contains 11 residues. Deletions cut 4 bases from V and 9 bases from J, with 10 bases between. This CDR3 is CASSGGGKAFF. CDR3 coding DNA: TGCGCCAGCAGCGGCGGGGGGAAAGCTTTCTTT.

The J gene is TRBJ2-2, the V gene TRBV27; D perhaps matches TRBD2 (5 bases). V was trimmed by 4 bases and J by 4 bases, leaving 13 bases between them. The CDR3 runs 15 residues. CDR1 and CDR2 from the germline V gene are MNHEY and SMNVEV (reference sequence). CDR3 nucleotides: TGTGCCAGCAGTTCCCGCCGTGCGGGCACCGGGGAGCTGTTTTTT. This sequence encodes CASSSRRAGTGELFF.

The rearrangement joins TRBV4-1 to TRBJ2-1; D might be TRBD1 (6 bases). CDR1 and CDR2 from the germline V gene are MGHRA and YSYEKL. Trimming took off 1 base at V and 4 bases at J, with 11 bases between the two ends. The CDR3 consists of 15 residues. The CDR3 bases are TGCGCCAGCAGCCAAGTGGGCAGGGGATACAATGAGCAGTTCTTC. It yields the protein CASSQVGRGYNEQFF.